Listed here are 13 T cell receptor beta chains from one sample, sequenced in a study of blood T cell repertoires in COVID-19. The protocol was immunoSEQ multiplex PCR, while the TCRdb copy is restricted to in-frame clones and leaves out a portion. The data contain tens of thousands of clones, around 76% of them seen just once; the ten biggest clones take up around 22%. The sample comprised peripheral blood. The receptors were gathered from a woman aged 55-69 years with acute or convalescent COVID-19.

The rearrangement links TRBV10-2 to TRBJ2-7; perhaps TRBD1 as D (5 bases). Germline CDR1 reads WSHSY; CDR2 reads SAAADI. There are 12 residues in the CDR3. V was trimmed by 9 bases and J by 0 bases, leaving 9 bases between them. The CDR3 sequence: CASSQGSYEQYF. CDR3 nucleotide sequence: TGCGCCAGTTCGCAGGGCTCCTACGAGCAGTACTTC.

V usage is TRBV29-1 and J usage is TRBJ2-7, with no clear D. The CDR3 runs 11 residues. With 6 bases removed from V and 0 bases from J, the gap between germline ends came to 6 bases. In germline, CDR1 is SQVTM, CDR2 ANQGSEA. CDR3 sequence: CSVVGSYEQYF. The DNA for the CDR3 is TGCAGCGTCGTCGGCTCCTACGAGCAGTACTTC.

This sequence joins TRBV5-1 and TRBJ1-3; D perhaps matches TRBD1 (5 bases). CDR1 SGHRS and CDR2 YFSETQ come from the germline V gene. V was trimmed by 3 bases and J by 0 bases, leaving 13 bases between them. This CDR3 has 16 residues. CDR3 residues: CASSWGDFYSGNTIYF. CDR3 nucleotides: TGCGCCAGCAGCTGGGGGGACTTTTACTCTGGAAACACCATATATTTT.

This clone rates as medium-sized. The CDR3 here is CASSRRLAGEGDTQYF. CDR3 DNA: TGTGCCAGCAGCCGCCGACTAGCGGGGGAGGGAGATACGCAGTATTTT. The chain employs TRBV3-1 (or the pseudogene TRBV3-2) and TRBJ2-3; 12 positions agree with TRBD2. This CDR3 has 16 amino acids. Germline V gives CDR1 LGHDT, CDR2 YNNKEL (reference sequence). V lost 4 bases and J lost 5; bases outside the gene matches: 7.

This chain links TRBV24-1 with TRBJ2-1; 8 bases match TRBD2. The germline V gene has CDR1 KGHDR and CDR2 SFDVKD. V was pared by 4 bases and J by 7 bases, with 11 bases of the junction left unmatched. This CDR3 is 16 amino acids long. The CDR3 DNA is TGTGCCACCAGTGACCCCGGACTAGCCCCCGGGAATGAGCAGTTCTTC. This gives the protein CATSDPGLAPGNEQFF.

The V gene is TRBV4-2, the J gene TRBJ1-2; D remains unclear. CDR3 length: 17 residues. Trimming took 4 bases from V and 3 from J, leaving 21 bases between them. Germline V gene lookup returns CDR1 LGHNA and CDR2 YNFKEQ. CDR3 in amino acids: CASSPGSGLVPYYGYTF. The CDR3 DNA is TGTGCCAGCAGCCCGGGGTCCGGATTGGTCCCATACTATGGCTACACCTTC.

The chain recombines TRBV9 with TRBJ1-4; the D gene is possibly TRBD1 (5 bases). Germline loops: CDR1 SGDLS, CDR2 YYNGEE. Between the trimmed V and J ends, which lost 3 bases and 8 bases, there was a span of 17 bases. The CDR3 loop spans 15 amino acids. In DNA, the CDR3 is TGTGCCAGCAGCGGAGTACCGGGCTGGGGCGAAAAACTGTTTTTT. Residues: CASSGVPGWGEKLFF.

The chain joins TRBV18 to TRBJ1-5; 9 bases are shared with TRBD1. Per the germline V gene, CDR1 is KGHSH and CDR2 is LQKENI. With V trimmed by 4 bases and J by 0 bases, 10 bases remained unmatched. This CDR3 is built from 18 residues. The CDR3 DNA is TGTGCCAGCTCACGATACACAGGGGGCCAGAATAGCAATCAGCCCCAGCATTTT. Translating gives CASSRYTGGQNSNQPQHF.

This sequence joins TRBV6-6 and TRBJ2-7; 10 nucleotides agree with TRBD1. The length of the CDR3 is 14 residues. V trimming: 5 bases; J trimming: 4 bases; junction bases outside the gene matches: 5. CDR1 is MNHNY, CDR2 SVGAGI, per germline (reference sequence). The CDR3 DNA reads as TGTGCCAGCAGTCGGGGGACAGGGGTTTACGAGCAGTACTTC. Translating gives CASSRGTGVYEQYF.

The chain uses TRBV7-2 and TRBJ1-2; a possible D gene is TRBD1 (6 bases). CDR1 is SGHTA, CDR2 FQGNSA, per germline. The germline V and J ends were trimmed by 3 bases and 8 bases, with 13 bases remaining between them. The CDR3 covers 13 residues. CDR3 in amino acids: CASSFGAGEGYTF. CDR3 nucleotide sequence: TGTGCCAGCAGCTTTGGGGCAGGGGAAGGCTACACCTTC.

This clone showed up just once. V usage is TRBV6-5 and J usage is TRBJ1-3; perhaps TRBD1 as D (5 bases). The CDR3 sequence is 15 residues long. Germline values: CDR1 MNHEY, CDR2 SVGAGI. Trimming cost V 9 bases and J 4 bases, with 19 bases left between them. The CDR3 bases are TGTGCCAGTAAACAGGCCAACGGGGGAGGAAACACCATATATTTT. It is translated as CASKQANGGGNTIYF.

The chain carries TRBV11-3 and TRBJ2-4; 7 nucleotides agree with TRBD1. The junction had 10 bases not matched to a gene; V was cut back by 5 bases and J by 9 bases. The CDR3 totals 14 residues. Germline CDR1 and CDR2: SGHNT and YENEEA. The CDR3 nucleotides read TGTGCCAGCAGCCCAGGGGGTGCCTCGGGCATTCAGTACTTC. Amino acids: CASSPGGASGIQYF.

The chain links TRBV18 to TRBJ1-4; D not certain. CDR1 is KGHSH and CDR2 is LQKENI in the germline V gene. Trimming removed 2 bases from V and 3 bases from J, with 10 bases in between. The CDR3 is 15 residues long. CDR3 loop: CASSPVLAANEKLFF. The CDR3 region has the DNA TGTGCCAGCTCACCAGTGTTGGCAGCTAATGAAAAACTGTTTTTT.